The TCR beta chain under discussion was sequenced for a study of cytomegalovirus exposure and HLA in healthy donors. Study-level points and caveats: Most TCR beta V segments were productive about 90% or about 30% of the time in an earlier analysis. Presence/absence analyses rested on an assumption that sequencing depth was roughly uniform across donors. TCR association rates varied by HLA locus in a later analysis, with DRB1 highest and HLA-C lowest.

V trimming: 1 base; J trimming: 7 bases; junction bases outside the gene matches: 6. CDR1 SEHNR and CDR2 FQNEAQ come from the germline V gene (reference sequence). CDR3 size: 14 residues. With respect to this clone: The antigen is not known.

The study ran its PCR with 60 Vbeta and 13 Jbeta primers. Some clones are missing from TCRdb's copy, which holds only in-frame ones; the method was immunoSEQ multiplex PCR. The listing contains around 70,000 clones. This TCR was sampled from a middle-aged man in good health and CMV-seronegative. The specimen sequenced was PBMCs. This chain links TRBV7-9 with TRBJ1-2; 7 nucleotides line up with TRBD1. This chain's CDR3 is CASSLGQGRGGYTF. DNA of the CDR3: TGTGCCAGCAGCTTAGGACAGGGAAGGGGTGGCTACACCTTC.